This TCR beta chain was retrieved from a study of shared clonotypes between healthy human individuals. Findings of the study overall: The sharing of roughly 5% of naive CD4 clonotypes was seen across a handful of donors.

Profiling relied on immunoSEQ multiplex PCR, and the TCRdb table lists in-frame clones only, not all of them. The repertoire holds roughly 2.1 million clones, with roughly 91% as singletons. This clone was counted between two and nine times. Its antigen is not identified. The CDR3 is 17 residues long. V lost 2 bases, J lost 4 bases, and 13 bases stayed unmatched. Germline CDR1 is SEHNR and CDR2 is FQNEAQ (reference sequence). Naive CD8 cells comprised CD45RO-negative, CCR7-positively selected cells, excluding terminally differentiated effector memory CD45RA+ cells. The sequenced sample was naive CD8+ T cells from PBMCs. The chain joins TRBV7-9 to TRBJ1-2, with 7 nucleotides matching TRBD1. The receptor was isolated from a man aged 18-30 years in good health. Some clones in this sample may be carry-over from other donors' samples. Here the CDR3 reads CASSLSKGTADFYGYTF. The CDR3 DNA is TGTGCCAGCAGCTTAAGTAAGGGGACAGCGGATTTCTATGGCTACACCTTC.